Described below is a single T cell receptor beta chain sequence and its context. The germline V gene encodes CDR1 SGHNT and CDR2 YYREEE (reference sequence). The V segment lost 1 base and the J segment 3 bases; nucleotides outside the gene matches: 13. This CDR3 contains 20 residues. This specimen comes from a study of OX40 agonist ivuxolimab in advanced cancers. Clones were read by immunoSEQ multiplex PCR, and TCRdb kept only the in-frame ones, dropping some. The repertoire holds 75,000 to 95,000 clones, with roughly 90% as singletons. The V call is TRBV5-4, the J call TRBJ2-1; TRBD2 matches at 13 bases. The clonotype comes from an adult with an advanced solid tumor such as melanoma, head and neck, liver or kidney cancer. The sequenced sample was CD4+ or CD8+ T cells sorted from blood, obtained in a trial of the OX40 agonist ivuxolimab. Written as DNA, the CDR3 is TGTGCCAGCAGCTTGAGGTACCGCGGACTAGCGGGAGTATTCTACAATGAGCAGTTCTTC. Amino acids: CASSLRYRGLAGVFYNEQFF.